Listed here is a single T cell receptor beta chain. Antigen: not known. Time point: week 23, last vaccination. Every single dose of the vaccine, 300 ug of mutant IDH1 20-mer peptide, came with topical imiquimod. CDR1 is MNHEY and CDR2 is SMNVEV in the germline V gene (reference sequence). V trimming: 6 bases; J trimming: 1 base; junction bases outside the gene matches: 3. This CDR3 has 14 residues. The data were obtained in a study of a mutant IDH1 vaccine in newly diagnosed glioma. About the research overall: In weeks 1, 3, 5, 7, 11, 15, 19 and 23, patients were immunized, eight times in all. Averaging 40.4 years of age, treated patients were approximately 62% male and approximately 38% female. Therapy received beforehand was radiotherapy, temozolomide, or both, with most patients given both. Study-wide results and caveats: Patients mounted vaccine-induced immune responses in roughly 93% of cases.

Repertoires were generated with immunoSEQ multiplex PCR, while TCRdb's copy carries only in-frame clones and drops some. The sample comprises more than 35,000 clones, 80% to 90% of which are singletons, and about 5% rests with the top ten. The rearrangement uses TRBV27 and TRBJ2-7; 10 positions match TRBD2. The sample in question was PBMCs, obtained from a glioma patient whose treatment included an IDH1 peptide vaccine. The receptor was derived from a man aged 35 to 55 with glioma. CDR3 protein: CASRLAGASYEQYF. The DNA for the CDR3 is TGTGCCAGCAGGCTAGCGGGAGCGTCCTACGAGCAGTACTTC.